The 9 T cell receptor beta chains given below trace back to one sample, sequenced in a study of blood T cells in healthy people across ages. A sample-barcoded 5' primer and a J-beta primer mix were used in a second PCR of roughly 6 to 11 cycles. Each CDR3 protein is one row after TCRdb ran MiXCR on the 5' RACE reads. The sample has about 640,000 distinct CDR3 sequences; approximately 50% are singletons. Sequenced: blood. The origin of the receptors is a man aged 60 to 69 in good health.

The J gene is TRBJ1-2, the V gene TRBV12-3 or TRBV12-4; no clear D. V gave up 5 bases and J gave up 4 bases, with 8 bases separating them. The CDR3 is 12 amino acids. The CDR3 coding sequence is TGTGCCAGCAGTCGCACCAGCTATGGCTACACCTTC. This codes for CASSRTSYGYTF.

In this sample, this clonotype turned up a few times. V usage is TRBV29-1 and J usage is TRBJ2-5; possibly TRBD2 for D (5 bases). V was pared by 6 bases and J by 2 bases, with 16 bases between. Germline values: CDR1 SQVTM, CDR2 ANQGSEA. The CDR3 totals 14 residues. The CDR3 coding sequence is TGCAGCGTCCGACGGCTAGCCAAACAAGAGACCCAGTACTTC. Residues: CSVRRLAKQETQYF.

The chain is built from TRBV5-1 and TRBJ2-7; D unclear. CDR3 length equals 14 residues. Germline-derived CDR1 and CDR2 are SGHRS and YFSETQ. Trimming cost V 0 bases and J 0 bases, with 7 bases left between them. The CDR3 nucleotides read TGCGCCAGCAGCTTGGGACGGTTCTCCTACGAGCAGTACTTC. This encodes CASSLGRFSYEQYF. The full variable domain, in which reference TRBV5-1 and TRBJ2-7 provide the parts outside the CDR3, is KAGVTQTPRYLIKTRGQQVTLSCSPISGHRSVSWYQQTPGQGLQFLFEYFSETQRNKGNFPGRFSGRQFSNSRSEMNVSTLELGDSALYLCASSLGRFSYEQYFGPGTRLTVT.

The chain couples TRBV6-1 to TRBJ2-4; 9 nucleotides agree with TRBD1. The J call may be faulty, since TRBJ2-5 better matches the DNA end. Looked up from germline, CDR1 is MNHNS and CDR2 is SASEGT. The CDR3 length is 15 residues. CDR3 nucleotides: TGTGCCAGCAGCTCCGAACAGGGGGCGGCGGAGACCCAGTACTTC. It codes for CASSSEQGAAETQYF.

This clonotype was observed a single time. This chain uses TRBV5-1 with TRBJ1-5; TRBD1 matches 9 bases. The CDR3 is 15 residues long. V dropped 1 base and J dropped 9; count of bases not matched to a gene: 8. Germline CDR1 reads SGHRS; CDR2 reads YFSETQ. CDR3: CASSLTGTGSMPQHF. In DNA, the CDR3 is TGCGCCAGCAGCTTGACCGGGACAGGGAGCATGCCCCAGCATTTT. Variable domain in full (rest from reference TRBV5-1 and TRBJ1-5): KAGVTQTPRYLIKTRGQQVTLSCSPISGHRSVSWYQQTPGQGLQFLFEYFSETQRNKGNFPGRFSGRQFSNSRSEMNVSTLELGDSALYLCASSLTGTGSMPQHFGDGTRLSIL.

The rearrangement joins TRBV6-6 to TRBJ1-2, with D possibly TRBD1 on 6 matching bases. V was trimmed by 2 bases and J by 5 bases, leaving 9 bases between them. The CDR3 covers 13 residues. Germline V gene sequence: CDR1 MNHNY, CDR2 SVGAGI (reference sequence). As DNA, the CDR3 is TGTGCCAGCAGTTACGAAGGGGGTTATGGCTACACCTTC. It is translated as CASSYEGGYGYTF.

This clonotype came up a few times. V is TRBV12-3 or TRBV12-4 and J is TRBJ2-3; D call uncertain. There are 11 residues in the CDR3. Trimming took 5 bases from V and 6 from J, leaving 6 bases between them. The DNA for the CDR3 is TGTGCCAGCAGTCGACTCGATACGCAGTATTTT. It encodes CASSRLDTQYF.

CDR3 region: CASSPTGQGTYEQYF. CDR3 nucleotides: TGCGCCAGCAGCCCCACGGGACAGGGGACCTACGAGCAGTACTTC. This chain joins TRBV5-1 and TRBJ2-7; TRBD1 agrees at 10 bases. V lost 4 bases and J lost 2; bases outside the gene matches: 6. Per germline, CDR1 SGHRS and CDR2 YFSETQ. The length of the CDR3 is 15 residues.

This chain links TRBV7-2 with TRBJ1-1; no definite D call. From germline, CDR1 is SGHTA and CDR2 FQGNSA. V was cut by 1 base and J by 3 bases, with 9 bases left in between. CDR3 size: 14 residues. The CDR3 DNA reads TGTGCCAGCAGCTTAGGAGGGATGGACACTGAAGCTTTCTTT. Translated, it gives CASSLGGMDTEAFF.